This T cell receptor beta chain comes out of a study of CD8+ T cells in alopecia areata. Study background: Tofacitinib was taken orally by treated patients, and the dose was 5 to 10 mg twice daily. The study's findings and limits: A single nonresponder leaves the baseline CD8+ expansion link to response uncertain. Mouse data revealed clearer TCR sharing than patient data did, a gap possibly tied to HLA.

RNA extraction was followed by reverse transcription into cDNA, which acted as the sequencing template. Libraries were prepared by immunoSEQ multiplex PCR; TCRdb keeps only in-frame clonotypes and omits some of them. This table holds more than 200,000 clones, less than 50% found once. This clone was seen more than once but under ten times. Antigen unknown. As to treatment: oral pan-JAK inhibitor, 5-10 mg twice daily. Peripheral blood and lesional scalp punch biopsies were taken from alopecia areata patients. The sample consisted of CD4+ T cells sorted from blood, taken at approximately week 36, from a patient treated with tofacitinib. The receptor was isolated from a human donor with alopecia areata.

CDR3 protein: CASSFGGGGYEQYF. The CDR3 nucleotides read TGTGCCAGCAGCTTTGGCGGAGGGGGCTACGAGCAGTACTTC. The V call is TRBV7-9, the J call TRBJ2-7; either TRBD1 or TRBD2 may fit D (6 bases each). V lost 3 bases and J 3 bases, leaving 12 bases between the germline ends. This CDR3 contains 14 residues. Germline-derived CDR1 and CDR2 are SEHNR and FQNEAQ (reference sequence).